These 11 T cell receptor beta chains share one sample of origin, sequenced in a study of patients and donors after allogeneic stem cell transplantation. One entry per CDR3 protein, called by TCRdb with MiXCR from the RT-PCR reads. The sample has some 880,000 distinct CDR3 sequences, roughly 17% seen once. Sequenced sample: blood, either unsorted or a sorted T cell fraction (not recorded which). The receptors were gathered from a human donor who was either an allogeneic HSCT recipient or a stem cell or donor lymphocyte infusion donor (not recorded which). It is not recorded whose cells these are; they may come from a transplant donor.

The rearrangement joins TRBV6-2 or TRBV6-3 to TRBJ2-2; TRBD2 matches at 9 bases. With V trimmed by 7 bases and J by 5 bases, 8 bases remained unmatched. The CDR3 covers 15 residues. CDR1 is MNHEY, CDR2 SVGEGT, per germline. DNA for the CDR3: TGTGCCAGCACCCCCGGGACTAGCTATACCGGGGAGCTGTTTTTT. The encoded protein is CASTPGTSYTGELFF.

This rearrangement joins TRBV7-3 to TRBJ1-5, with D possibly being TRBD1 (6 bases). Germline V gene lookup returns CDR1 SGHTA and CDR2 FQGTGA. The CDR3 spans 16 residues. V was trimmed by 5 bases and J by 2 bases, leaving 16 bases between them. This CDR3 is CASSDPRQEGNQPQHF. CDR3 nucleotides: TGTGCCAGCAGCGACCCTCGACAGGAGGGCAATCAGCCCCAGCATTTT.

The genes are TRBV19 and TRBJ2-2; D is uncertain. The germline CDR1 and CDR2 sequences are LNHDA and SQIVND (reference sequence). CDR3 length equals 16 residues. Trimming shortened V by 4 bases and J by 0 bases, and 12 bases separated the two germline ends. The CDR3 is CASSNPGGSNTGELFF. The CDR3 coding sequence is TGTGCCAGTAGTAACCCCGGCGGATCGAACACCGGGGAGCTGTTTTTT.

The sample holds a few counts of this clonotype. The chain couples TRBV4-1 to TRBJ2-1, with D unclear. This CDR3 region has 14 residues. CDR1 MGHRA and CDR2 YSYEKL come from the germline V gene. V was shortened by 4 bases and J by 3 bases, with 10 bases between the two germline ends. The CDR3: CASSPRDFYNEQFF. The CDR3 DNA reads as TGCGCCAGCAGCCCCCGAGATTTCTACAATGAGCAGTTCTTC.

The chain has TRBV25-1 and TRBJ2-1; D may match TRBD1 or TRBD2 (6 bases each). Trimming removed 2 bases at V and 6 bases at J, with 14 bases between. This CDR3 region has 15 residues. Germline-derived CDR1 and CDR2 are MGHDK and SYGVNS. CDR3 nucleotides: TGTGCCAGCAGTGAACCCCACCCGGGGGCCAATGAGCAGTTCTTC. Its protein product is CASSEPHPGANEQFF.

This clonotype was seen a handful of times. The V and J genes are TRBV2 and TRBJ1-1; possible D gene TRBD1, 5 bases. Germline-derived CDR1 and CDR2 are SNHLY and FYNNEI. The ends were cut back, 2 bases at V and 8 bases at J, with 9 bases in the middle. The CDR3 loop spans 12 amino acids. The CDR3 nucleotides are TGTGCCAGCAGTGAACTCAGGGCGGAAGCTTTCTTT. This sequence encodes CASSELRAEAFF.

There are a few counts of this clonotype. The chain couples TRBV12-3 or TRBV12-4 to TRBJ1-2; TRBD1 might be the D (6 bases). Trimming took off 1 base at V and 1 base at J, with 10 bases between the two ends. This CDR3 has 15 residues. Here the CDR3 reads CASSLVQGNNYGYTF. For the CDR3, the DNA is TGTGCCAGCAGTTTAGTACAGGGAAATAACTATGGCTACACCTTC.

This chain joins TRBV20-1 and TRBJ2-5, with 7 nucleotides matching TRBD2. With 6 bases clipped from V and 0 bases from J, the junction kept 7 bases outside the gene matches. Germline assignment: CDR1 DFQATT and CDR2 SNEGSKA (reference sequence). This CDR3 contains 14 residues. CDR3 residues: CSATGLLYQETQYF. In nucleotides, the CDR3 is TGCAGTGCCACGGGACTACTGTACCAAGAGACCCAGTACTTC.

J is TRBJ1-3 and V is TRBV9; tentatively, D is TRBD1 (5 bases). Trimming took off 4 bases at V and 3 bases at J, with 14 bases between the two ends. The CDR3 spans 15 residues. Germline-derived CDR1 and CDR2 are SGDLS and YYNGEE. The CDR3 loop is CASSLGGTIGNTIYF. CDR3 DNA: TGTGCCAGCAGCCTGGGGGGAACGATTGGAAACACCATATATTTT.

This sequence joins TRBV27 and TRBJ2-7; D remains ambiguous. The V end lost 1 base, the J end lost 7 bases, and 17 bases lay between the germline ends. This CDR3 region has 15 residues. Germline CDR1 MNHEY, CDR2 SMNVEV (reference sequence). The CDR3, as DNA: TGTGCCAGCAGTTTATTACCCGGCGGTCCCGAGGAGCAGTACTTC. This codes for CASSLLPGGPEEQYF.

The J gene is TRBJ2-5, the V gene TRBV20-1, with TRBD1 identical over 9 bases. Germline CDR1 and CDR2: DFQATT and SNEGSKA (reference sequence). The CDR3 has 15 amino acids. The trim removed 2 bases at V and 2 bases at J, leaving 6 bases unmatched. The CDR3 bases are TGCAGTGCTAGACCCGCCGACAGGGGGCAAGAGACCCAGTACTTC. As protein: CSARPADRGQETQYF.